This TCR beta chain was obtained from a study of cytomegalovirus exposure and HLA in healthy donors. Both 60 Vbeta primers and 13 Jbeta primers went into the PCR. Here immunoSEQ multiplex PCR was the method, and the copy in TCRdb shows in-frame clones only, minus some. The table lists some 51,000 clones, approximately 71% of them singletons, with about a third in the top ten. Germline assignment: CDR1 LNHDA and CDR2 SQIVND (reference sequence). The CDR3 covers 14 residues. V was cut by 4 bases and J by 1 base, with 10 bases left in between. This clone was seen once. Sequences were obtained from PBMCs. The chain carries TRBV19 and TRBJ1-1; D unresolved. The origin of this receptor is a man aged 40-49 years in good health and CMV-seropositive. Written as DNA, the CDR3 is TGTGCCAGTAGTAGAGGTCCAGCGAACACTGAAGCTTTCTTT. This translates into CASSRGPANTEAFF. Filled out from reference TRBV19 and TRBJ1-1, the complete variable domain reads DGGITQSPKYLFRKEGQNVTLSCEQNLNHDAMYWYRQDPGQGLRLIYYSQIVNDFQKGDIAEGYSVSREKKESFPLTVTSAQKNPTAFYLCASSRGPANTEAFFGQGTRLTVV.